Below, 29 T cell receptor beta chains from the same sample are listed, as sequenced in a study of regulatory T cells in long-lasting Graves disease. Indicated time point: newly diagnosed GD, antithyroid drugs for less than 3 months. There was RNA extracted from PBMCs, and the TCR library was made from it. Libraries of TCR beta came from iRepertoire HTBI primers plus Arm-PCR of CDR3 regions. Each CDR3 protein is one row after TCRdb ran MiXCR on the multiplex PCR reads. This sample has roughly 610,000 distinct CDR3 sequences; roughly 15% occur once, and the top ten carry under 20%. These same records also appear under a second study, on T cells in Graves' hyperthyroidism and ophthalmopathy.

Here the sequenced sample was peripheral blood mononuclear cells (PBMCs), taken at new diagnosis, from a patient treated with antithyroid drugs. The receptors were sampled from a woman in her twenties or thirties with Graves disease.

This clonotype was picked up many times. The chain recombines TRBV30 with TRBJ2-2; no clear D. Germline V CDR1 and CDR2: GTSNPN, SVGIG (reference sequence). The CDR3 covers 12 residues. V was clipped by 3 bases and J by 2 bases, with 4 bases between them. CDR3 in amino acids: CAWRTNTGELFF. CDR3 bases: TGTGCCTGGAGAACAAACACCGGGGAGCTGTTTTTT.

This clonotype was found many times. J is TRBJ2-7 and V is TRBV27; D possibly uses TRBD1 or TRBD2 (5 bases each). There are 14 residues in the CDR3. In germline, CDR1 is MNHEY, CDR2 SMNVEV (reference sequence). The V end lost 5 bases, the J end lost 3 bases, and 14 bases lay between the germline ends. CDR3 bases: TGTGCCAGCAGTCTGAGGGGAAGGAACTACGAGCAGTACTTC. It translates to CASSLRGRNYEQYF.

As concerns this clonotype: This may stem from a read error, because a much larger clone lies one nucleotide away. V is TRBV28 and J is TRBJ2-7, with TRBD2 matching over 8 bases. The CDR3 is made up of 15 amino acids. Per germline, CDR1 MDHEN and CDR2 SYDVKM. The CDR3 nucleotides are TGTGCCAGCAGTTTACGGGGGGGAGCCTCCTACGAGCGGTACTTC. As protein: CASSLRGGASYERYF.

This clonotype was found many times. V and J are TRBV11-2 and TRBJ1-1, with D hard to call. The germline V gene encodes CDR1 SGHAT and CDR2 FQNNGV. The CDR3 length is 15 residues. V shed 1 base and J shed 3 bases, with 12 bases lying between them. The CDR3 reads CASSLVGLVDTEAFF. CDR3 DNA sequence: TGTGCCAGCAGCTTAGTAGGCCTAGTGGACACTGAAGCTTTCTTT.

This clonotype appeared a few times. CDR3 amino acids: CASSISFPSGSYNEQFF. The CDR3 DNA reads TGTGCCAGTAGTATAAGCTTTCCTAGCGGGTCCTACAATGAGCAGTTCTTC. The V gene is TRBV19, the J gene TRBJ2-1; 8 bases match TRBD2. CDR1 and CDR2 (germline): LNHDA, SQIVND (reference sequence). The CDR3 covers 17 residues. V lost 2 bases, J lost 1 base, and 7 bases stayed unmatched.

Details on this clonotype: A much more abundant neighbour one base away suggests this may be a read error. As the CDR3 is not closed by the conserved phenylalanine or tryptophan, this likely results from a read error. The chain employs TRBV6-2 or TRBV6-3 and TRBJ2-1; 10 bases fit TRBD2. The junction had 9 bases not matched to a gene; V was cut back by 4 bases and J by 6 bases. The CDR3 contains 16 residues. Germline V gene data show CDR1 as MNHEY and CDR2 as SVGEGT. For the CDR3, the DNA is TGTGCCAGCAGTTTACTCATGTCTAGCGGGAGCAATGAGCAGTTCCTC. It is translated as CASSLLMSSGSNEQFL.

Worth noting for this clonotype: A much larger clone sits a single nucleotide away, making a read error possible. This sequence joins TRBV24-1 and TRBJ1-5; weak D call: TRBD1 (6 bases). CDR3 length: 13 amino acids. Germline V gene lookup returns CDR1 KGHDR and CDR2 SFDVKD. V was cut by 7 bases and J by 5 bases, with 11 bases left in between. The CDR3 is CATRSGAHQPQHF. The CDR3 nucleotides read TGTGCCACCAGATCAGGGGCCCATCAGCCCCAGCATTTT.

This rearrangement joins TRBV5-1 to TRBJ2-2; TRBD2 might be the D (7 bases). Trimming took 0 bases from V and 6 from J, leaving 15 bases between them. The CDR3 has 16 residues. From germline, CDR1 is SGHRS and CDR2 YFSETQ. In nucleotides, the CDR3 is TGCGCCAGCAGCTTGGCCCGGGGGGCTAATTCCGGGGAGCTGTTTTTT. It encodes CASSLARGANSGELFF.

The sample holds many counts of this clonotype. CDR3 protein: CASSPRRTNHVYEQYF. CDR3 nucleotide sequence: TGTGCCAGCAGCCCTAGGCGGACAAACCACGTCTACGAGCAGTACTTC. The V gene is TRBV7-9, the J gene TRBJ2-7; D is perhaps TRBD1 (5 bases). CDR1 and CDR2 (germline): SEHNR, FQNEAQ (reference sequence). This CDR3 spans 16 amino acids. With 5 bases removed from V and 3 bases from J, the gap between germline ends came to 20 bases.

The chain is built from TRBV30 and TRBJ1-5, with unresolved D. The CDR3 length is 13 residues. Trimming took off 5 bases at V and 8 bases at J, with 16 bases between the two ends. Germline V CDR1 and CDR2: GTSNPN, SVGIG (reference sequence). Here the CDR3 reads CAWDRLAGEPQHF. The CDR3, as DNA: TGTGCCTGGGATAGACTAGCAGGTGAGCCCCAGCATTTT.

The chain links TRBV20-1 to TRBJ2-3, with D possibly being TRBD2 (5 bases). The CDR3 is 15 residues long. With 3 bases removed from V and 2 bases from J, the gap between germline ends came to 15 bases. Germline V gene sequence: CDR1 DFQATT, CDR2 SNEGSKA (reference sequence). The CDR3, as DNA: TGCAGTGCTAGGGTACCGGGAATACCCACAGATACGCAGTATTTT. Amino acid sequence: CSARVPGIPTDTQYF.

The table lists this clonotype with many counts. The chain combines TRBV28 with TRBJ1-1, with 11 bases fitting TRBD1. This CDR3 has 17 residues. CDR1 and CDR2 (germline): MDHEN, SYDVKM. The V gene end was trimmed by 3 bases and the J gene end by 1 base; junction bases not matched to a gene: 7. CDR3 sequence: CASSFFGQGARNTEAFF. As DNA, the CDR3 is TGTGCCAGCAGTTTTTTCGGACAGGGGGCGCGGAACACTGAAGCTTTCTTT. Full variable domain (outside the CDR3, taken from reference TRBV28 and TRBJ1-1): DVKVTQSSRYLVKRTGEKVFLECVQDMDHENMFWYRQDPGLGLRLIYFSYDVKMKEKGDIPEGYSVSREKKERFSLILESASTNQTSMYLCASSFFGQGARNTEAFFGQGTRLTVV.

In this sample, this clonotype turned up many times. Here the CDR3 reads CASSSKGPPYNEQFF. CDR3 DNA sequence: TGCGCCAGCAGCTCCAAGGGTCCCCCCTACAATGAGCAGTTCTTC. V is TRBV5-1 and J is TRBJ2-1, with D unclear. Germline loops: CDR1 SGHRS, CDR2 YFSETQ. The CDR3 covers 15 residues. The V gene lost 3 bases and the J gene lost 2 bases, with 12 bases spanning the gap.

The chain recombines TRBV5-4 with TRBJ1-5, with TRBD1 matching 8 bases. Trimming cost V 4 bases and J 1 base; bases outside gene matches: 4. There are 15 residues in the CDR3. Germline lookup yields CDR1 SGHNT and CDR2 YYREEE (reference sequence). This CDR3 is CASSPDRGSNQPQHF. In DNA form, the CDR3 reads TGTGCCAGCAGCCCTGACAGGGGCAGCAATCAGCCCCAGCATTTT.

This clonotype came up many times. CDR3 DNA: TGTGCCAGCAGCTCCTCAAGGGGACCGATAAATGAAAAACTGTTTTTT. Translation gives CASSSSRGPINEKLFF. V is TRBV7-2 and J is TRBJ1-4; D is perhaps TRBD1 (5 bases). The CDR3 is made up of 16 amino acids. In germline, CDR1 is SGHTA, CDR2 FQGNSA. V shed 4 bases and J shed 5 bases, with 17 bases lying between them.

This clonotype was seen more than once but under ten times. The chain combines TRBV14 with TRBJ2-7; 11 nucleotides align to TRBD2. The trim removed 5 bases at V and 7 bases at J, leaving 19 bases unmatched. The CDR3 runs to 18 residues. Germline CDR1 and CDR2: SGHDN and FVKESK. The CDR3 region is CASSKTPKALAGVKEQYF. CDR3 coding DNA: TGTGCCAGCAGCAAGACCCCAAAGGCACTAGCGGGAGTGAAAGAGCAGTACTTC. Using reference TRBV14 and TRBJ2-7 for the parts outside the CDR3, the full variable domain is EAGVTQFPSHSVIEKGQTVTLRCDPISGHDNLYWYRRVMGKEIKFLLHFVKESKQDESGMPNNRFLAERTGGTYSTLKVQPAELEDSGVYFCASSKTPKALAGVKEQYFGPGTRLTVT.

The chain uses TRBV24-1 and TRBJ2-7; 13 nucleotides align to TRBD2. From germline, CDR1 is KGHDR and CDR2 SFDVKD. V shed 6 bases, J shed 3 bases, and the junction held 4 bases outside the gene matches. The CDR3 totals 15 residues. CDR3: CATSSGLAGYYEQYF. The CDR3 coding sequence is TGTGCCACCAGTTCGGGACTAGCGGGGTACTACGAGCAGTACTTC.

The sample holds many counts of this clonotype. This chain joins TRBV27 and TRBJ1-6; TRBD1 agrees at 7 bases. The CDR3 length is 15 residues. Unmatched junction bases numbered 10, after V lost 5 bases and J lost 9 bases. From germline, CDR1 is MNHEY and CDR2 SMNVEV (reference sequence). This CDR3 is CASSPRGGIGSPLHF. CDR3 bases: TGTGCCAGCAGTCCGAGAGGGGGCATAGGTTCACCCCTCCACTTT.

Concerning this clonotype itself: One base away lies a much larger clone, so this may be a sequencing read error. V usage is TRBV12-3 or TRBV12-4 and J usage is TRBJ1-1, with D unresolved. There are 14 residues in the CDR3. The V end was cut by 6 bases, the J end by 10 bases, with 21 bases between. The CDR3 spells CASSLTSVYTVAFF. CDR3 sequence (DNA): TGTGCCAGCAGCTTAACCTCGGTTTATACGGTAGCTTTCTTT.

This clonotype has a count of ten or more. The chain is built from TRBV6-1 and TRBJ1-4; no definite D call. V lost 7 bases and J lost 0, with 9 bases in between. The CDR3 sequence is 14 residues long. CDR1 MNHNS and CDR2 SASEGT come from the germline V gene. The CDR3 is CASIGAATNEKLFF. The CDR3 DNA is TGTGCCAGCATAGGAGCCGCAACTAATGAAAAACTGTTTTTT.

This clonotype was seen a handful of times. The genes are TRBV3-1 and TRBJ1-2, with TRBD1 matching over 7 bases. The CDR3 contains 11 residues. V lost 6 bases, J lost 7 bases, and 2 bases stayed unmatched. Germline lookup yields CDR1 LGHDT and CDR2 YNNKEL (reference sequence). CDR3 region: CASRNRGGYTF. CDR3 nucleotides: TGTGCCAGCAGAAACAGGGGTGGCTACACCTTC.

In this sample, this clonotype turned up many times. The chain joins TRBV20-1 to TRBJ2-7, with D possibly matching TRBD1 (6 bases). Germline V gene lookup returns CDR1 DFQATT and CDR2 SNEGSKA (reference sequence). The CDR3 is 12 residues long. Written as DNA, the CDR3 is TGCAGCGTTCAGGACAGCACCTACGAGCAGTACTTC. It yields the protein CSVQDSTYEQYF.

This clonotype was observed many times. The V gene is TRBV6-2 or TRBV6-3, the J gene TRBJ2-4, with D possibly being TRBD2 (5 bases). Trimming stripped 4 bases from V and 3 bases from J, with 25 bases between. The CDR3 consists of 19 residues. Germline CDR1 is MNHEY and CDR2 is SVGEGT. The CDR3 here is CASSSHPRTHGLGKNIQYF. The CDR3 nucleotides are TGTGCCAGCAGTTCACACCCCCGGACTCATGGACTGGGCAAAAACATTCAGTACTTC.

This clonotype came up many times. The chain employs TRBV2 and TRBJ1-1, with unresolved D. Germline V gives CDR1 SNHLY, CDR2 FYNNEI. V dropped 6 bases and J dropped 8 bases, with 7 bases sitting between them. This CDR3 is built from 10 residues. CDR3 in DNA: TGTGCCAGCAGGCCCCGAGAAGCTTTCTTT. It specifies CASRPREAFF.

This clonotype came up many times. The CDR3 protein is CSAKVPQVAGAHNSPLHF. In DNA form, the CDR3 reads TGCAGTGCTAAGGTCCCTCAAGTGGCGGGGGCGCATAATTCACCCCTCCACTTT. The chain has TRBV20-1 and TRBJ1-6; weak D call: TRBD1 (6 bases). The CDR3 length is 18 residues. V was clipped by 4 bases and J by 5 bases, with 24 bases between them. In germline, CDR1 is DFQATT, CDR2 SNEGSKA (reference sequence).

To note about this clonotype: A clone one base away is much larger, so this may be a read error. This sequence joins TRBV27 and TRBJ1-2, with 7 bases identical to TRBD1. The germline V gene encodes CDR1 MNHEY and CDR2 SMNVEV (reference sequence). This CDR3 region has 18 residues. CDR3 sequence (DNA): TGTGTCAGCAGTTTATGGCCGGTTGGGACAGCCACTAACTATGGCTACACCTTC. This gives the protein CVSSLWPVGTATNYGYTF.

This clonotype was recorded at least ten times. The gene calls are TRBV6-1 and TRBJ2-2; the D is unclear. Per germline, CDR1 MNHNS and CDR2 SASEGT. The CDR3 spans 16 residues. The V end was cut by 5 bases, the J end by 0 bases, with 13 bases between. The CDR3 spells CASSLETPTNTGELFF. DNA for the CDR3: TGTGCCAGCAGTCTAGAGACACCAACGAACACCGGGGAGCTGTTTTTT.

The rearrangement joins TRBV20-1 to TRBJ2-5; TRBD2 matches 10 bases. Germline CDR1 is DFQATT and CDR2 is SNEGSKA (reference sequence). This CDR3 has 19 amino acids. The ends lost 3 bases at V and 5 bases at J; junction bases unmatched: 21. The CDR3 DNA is TGCAGTGCTAGTTCATACAGGGATCAGAGAGCGGGAGGGCCGGAGACCCAGTACTTC. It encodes CSASSYRDQRAGGPETQYF.

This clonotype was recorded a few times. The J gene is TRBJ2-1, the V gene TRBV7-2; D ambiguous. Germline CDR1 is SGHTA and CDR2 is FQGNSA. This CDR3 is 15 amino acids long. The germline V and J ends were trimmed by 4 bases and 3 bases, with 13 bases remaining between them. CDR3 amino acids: CASSSRPVGYNEQFF. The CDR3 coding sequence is TGTGCCAGCAGCTCCCGGCCCGTGGGCTACAATGAGCAGTTCTTC.